This T cell receptor beta chain was profiled in a study of blood T cells in healthy people across ages. As for the study in general: Capture via template switching afforded approximately one barcoded beta molecule per two T cells. Points from the study as a whole: Changes in expanded clonotypes were possibly confounded, as the CMV status of donors was unknown.

The CDR3 length is 16 residues. V lost 6 bases and J lost 0, with 15 bases in between. The germline V gene encodes CDR1 MNHEY and CDR2 SMNVEV (reference sequence). Details on this clonotype: Its antigen is unidentified.

Sample-barcoded 5' priming and a J-beta primer mix drove a second PCR of about 6 to 12 cycles. TCRdb re-called the 5' RACE reads with MiXCR, one entry per CDR3 protein. The sample lists roughly 700,000 distinct CDR3 sequences; around 49% were seen once. The receptor was isolated from a woman between 55 and 75 years old in good health. Material: blood. This chain links TRBV27 with TRBJ1-5; D uncertain. The CDR3 spells CASSRKWGYSNQPQHF. The CDR3 DNA follows: TGTGCCAGCAGCCGGAAATGGGGTTATAGCAATCAGCCCCAGCATTTT.